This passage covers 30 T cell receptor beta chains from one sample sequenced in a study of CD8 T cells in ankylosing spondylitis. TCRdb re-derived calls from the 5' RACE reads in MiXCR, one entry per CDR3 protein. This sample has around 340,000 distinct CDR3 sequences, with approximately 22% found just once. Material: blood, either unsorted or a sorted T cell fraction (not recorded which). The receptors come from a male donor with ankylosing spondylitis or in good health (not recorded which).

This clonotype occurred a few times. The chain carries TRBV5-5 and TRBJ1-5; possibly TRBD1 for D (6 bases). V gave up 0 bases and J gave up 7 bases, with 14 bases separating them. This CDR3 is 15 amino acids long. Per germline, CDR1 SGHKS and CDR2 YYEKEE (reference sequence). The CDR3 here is CASSLGPGVGQPQHF. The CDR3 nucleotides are TGTGCCAGCAGCTTGGGACCAGGGGTGGGACAGCCCCAGCATTTT.

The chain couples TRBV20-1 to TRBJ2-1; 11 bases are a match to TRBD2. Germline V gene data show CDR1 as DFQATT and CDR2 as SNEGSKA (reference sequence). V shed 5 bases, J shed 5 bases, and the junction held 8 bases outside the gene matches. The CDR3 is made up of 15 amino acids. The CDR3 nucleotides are TGCAGTGCTGAACCAGGGACTAGCGGCAACAATGAGCAGTTCTTC. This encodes CSAEPGTSGNNEQFF.

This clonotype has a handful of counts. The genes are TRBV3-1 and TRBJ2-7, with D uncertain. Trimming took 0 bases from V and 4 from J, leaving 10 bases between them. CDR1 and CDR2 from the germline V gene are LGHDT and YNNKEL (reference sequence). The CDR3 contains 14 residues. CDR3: CASSQDNRKYEQYF. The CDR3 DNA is TGTGCCAGCAGCCAAGATAACAGAAAATACGAGCAGTACTTC.

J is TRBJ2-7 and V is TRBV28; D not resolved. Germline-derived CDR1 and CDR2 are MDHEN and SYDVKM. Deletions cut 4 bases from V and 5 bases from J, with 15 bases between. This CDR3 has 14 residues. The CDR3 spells CASSSNPLEDEQYF. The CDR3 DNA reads TGTGCCAGCAGTTCTAATCCTCTTGAAGACGAGCAGTACTTC. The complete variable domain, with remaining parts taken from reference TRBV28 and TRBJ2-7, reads DVKVTQSSRYLVKRTGEKVFLECVQDMDHENMFWYRQDPGLGLRLIYFSYDVKMKEKGDIPEGYSVSREKKERFSLILESASTNQTSMYLCASSSNPLEDEQYFGPGTRLTVT.

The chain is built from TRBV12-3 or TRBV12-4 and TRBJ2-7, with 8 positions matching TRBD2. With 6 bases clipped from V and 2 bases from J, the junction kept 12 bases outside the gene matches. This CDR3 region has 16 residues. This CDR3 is CASSPPGGGAPYEQYF. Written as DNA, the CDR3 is TGTGCCAGCAGCCCTCCCGGGGGGGGCGCCCCCTACGAGCAGTACTTC.

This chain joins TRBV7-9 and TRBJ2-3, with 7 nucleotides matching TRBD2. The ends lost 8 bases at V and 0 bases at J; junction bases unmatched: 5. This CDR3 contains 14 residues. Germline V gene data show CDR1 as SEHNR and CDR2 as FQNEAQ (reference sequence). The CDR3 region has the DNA TGTGCCAGCGGAGAGCGGGATAGCACAGATACGCAGTATTTT. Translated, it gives CASGERDSTDTQYF.

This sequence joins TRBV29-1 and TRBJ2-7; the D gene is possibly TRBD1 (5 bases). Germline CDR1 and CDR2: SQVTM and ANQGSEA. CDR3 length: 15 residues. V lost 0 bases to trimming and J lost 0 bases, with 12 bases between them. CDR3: CSVEDPGDSSYEQYF. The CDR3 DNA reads TGCAGCGTTGAAGATCCAGGTGACAGCTCCTACGAGCAGTACTTC.

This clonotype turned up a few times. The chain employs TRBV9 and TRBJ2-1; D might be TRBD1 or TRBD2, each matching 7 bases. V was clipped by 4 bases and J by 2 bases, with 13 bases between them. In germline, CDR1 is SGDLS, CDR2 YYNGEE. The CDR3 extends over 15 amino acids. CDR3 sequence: CASSPGGGPYNEQFF. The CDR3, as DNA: TGTGCCAGCAGCCCAGGGGGGGGCCCCTACAATGAGCAGTTCTTC.

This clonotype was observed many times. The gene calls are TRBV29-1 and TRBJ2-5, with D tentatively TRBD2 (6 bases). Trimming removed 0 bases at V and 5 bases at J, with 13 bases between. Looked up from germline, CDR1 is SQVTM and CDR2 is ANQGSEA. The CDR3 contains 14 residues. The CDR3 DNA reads TGCAGCGTTGAAGATCCCCCGGGGGTGGAGACCCAGTACTTC. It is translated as CSVEDPPGVETQYF.

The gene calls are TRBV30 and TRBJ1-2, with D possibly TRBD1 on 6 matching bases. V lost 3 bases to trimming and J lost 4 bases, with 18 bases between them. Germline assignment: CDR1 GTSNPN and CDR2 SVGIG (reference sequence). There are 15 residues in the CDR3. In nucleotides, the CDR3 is TGTGCCTGGAGGGACCGGGACATAGGACTCTATGGCTACACCTTC. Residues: CAWRDRDIGLYGYTF.

The CDR3 here is CASSSVTPKGPQHF. CDR3 sequence (DNA): TGTGCCAGCAGTTCCGTCACTCCCAAGGGGCCCCAGCATTTT. The chain combines TRBV27 with TRBJ1-5; the D is unclear. This CDR3 region has 14 residues. CDR1 is MNHEY and CDR2 is SMNVEV in the germline V gene (reference sequence). Trimming cost V 4 bases and J 9 bases, with 16 bases left between them.

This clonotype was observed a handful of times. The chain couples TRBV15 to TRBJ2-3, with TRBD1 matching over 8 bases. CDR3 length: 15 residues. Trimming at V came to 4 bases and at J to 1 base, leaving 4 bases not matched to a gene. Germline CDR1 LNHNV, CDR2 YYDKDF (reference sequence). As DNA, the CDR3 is TGTGCCACCAGCATACAGACAGGGGGCACAGATACGCAGTATTTT. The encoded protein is CATSIQTGGTDTQYF.

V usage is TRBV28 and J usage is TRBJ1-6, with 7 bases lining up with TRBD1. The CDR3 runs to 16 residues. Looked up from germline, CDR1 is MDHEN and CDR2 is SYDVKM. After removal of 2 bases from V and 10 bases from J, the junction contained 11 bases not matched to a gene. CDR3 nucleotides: TGTGCCAGCAGTTTACCAACAGGGGTAAGAGACTCACCCCTCCACTTT. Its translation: CASSLPTGVRDSPLHF.

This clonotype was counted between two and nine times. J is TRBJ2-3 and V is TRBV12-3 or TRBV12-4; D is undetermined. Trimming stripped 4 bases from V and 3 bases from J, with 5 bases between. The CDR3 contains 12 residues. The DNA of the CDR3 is TGTGCCAGCAGTTCTACGACAGATACGCAGTATTTT. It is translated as CASSSTTDTQYF.

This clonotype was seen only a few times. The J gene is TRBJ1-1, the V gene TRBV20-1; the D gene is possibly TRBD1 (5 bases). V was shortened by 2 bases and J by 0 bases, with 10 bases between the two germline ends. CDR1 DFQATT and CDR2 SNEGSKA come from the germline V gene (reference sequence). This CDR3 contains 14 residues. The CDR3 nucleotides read TGCAGTGCTAGACTCAGGGTTTTGAACACTGAAGCTTTCTTT. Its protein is CSARLRVLNTEAFF.

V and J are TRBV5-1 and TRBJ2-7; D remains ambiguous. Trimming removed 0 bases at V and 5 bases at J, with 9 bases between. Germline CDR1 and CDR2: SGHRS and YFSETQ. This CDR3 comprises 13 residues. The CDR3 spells CASSLGGMNEQYF. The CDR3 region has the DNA TGCGCCAGCAGCTTGGGGGGTATGAACGAGCAGTACTTC.

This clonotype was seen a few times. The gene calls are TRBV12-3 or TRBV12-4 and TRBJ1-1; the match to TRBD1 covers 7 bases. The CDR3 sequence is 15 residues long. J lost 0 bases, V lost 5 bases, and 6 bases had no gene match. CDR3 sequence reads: CASSLRGGMNTEAFF. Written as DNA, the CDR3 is TGTGCCAGCAGTCTCAGGGGGGGAATGAACACTGAAGCTTTCTTT.

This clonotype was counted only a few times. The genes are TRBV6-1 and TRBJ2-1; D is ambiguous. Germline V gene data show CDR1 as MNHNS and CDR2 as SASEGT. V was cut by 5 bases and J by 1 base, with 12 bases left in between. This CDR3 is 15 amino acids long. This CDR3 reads CASSPPALSYNEQFF. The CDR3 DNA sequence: TGTGCCAGCAGTCCCCCGGCCCTTTCCTACAATGAGCAGTTCTTC.

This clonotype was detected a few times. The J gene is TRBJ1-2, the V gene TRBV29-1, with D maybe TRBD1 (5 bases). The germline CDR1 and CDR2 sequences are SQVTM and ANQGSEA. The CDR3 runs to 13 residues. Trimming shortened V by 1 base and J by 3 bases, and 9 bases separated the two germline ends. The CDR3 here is CSVEGGGDYGYTF. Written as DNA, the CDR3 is TGCAGCGTTGAAGGGGGGGGTGACTATGGCTACACCTTC. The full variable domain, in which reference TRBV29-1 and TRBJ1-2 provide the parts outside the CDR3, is SAVISQKPSRDICQRGTSLTIQCQVDSQVTMMFWYRQQPGQSLTLIATANQGSEATYESGFVIDKFPISRPNLTFSTLTVSNMSPEDSSIYLCSVEGGGDYGYTFGSGTRLTVV.

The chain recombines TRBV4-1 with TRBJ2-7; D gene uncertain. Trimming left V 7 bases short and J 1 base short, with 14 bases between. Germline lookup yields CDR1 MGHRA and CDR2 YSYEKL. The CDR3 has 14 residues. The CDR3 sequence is CASNPDGLSYEQYF. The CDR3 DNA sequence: TGCGCCAGCAACCCGGACGGCTTGTCCTACGAGCAGTACTTC.

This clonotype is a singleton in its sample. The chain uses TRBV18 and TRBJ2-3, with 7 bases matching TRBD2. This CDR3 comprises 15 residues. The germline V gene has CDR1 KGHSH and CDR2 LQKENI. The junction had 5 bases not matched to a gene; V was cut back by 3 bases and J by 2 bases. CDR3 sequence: CASSPARGVTDTQYF. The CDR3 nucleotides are TGTGCCAGCTCACCGGCCCGGGGGGTCACAGATACGCAGTATTTT.

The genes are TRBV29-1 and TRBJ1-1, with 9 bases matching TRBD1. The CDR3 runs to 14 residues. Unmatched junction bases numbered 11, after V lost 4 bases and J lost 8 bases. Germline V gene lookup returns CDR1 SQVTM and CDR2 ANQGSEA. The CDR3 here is CSVGTDRGHPEAFF. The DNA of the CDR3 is TGCAGCGTTGGAACGGACAGGGGACATCCAGAAGCTTTCTTT. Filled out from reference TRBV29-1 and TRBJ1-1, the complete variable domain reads SAVISQKPSRDICQRGTSLTIQCQVDSQVTMMFWYRQQPGQSLTLIATANQGSEATYESGFVIDKFPISRPNLTFSTLTVSNMSPEDSSIYLCSVGTDRGHPEAFFGQGTRLTVV.

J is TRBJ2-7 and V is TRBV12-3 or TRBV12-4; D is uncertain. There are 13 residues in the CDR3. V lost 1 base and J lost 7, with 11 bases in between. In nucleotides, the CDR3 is TGTGCCAGCAGTTTAGTCCGCGTTCGGGAGCAGTACTTC. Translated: CASSLVRVREQYF.

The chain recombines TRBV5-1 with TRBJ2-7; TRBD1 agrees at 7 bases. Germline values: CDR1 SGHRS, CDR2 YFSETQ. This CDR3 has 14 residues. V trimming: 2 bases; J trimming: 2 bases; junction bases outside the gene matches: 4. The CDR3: CASSLEDRPYEQYF. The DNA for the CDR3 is TGCGCCAGCAGCTTAGAGGACAGGCCCTACGAGCAGTACTTC.

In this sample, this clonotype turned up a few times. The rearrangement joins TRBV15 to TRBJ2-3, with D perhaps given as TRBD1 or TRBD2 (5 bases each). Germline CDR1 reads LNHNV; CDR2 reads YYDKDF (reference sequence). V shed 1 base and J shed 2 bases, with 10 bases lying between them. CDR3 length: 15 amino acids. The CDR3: CATSRVGENTDTQYF. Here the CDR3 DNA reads TGTGCCACCAGCAGAGTGGGGGAGAACACAGATACGCAGTATTTT. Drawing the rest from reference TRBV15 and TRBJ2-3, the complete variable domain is DAMVIQNPRYQVTQFGKPVTLSCSQTLNHNVMYWYQQKSSQAPKLLFHYYDKDFNNEADTPDNFQSRRPNTSFCFLDIRSPGLGDTAMYLCATSRVGENTDTQYFGPGTRLTVL.

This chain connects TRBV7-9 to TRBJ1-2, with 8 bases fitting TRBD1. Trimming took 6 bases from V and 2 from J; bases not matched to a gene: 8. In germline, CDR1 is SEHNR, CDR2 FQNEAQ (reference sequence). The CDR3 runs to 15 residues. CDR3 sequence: CASSPLTGDNYGYTF. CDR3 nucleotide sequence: TGTGCCAGCAGTCCACTGACAGGGGACAACTATGGCTACACCTTC.

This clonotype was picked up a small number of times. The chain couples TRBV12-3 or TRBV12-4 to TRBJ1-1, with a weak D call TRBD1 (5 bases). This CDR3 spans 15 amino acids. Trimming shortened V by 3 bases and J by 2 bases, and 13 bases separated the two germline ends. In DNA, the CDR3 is TGTGCCAGCAGTTTTAATGGGGGAGGTAACACTGAAGCTTTCTTT. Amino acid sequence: CASSFNGGGNTEAFF.

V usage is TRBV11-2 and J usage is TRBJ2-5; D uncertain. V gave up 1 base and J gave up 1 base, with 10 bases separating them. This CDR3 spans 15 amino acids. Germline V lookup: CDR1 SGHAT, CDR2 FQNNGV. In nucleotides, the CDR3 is TGTGCCAGCAGCTTAGGTTTAGAATTCCAAGAGACCCAGTACTTC. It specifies CASSLGLEFQETQYF.

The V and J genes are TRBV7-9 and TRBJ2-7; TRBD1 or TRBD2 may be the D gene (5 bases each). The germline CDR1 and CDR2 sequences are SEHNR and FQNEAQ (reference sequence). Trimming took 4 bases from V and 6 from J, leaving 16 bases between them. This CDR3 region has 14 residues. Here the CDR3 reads CASSSGPPGSEQYF. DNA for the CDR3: TGTGCCAGCAGCTCAGGGCCCCCGGGGAGCGAGCAGTACTTC.

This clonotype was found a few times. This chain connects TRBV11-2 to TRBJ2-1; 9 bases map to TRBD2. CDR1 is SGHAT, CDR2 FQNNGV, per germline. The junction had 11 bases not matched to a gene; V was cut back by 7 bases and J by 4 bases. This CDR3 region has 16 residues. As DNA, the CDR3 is TGTGCCAGCAACGACCTCGGGACTAGCCATTACAATGAGCAGTTCTTC. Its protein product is CASNDLGTSHYNEQFF.